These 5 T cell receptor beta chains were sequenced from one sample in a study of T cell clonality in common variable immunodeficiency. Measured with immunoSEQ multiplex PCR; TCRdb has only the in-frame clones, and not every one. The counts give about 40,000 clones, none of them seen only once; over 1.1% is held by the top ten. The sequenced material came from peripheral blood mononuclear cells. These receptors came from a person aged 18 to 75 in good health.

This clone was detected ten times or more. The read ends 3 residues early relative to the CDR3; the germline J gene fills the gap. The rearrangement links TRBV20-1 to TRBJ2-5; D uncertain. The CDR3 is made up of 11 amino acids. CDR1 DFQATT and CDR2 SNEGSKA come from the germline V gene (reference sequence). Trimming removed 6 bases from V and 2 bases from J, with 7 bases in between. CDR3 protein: CSANSQETQYF. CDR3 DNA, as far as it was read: TGCAGTGCCAACTCGCAAGAGACC.

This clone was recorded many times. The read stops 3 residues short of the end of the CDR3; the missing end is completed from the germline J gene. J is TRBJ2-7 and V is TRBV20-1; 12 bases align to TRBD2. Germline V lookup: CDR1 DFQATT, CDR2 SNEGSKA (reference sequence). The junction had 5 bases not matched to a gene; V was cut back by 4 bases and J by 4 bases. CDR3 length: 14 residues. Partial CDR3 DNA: TGCAGTGCTATAAGGACTAGCGGGGAGTACGAG. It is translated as CSAIRTSGEYE. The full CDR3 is CSAIRTSGEYEQYF.

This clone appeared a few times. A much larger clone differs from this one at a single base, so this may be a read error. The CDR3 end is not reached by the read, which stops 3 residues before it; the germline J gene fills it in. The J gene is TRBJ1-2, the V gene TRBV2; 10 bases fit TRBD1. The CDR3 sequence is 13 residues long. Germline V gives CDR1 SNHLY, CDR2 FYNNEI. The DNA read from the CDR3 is TGTGCCAGCAGTGGGGACAGGGGTAAGGAA. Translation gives CASSGDRGKE. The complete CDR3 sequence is CASSGDRGKEYTF.

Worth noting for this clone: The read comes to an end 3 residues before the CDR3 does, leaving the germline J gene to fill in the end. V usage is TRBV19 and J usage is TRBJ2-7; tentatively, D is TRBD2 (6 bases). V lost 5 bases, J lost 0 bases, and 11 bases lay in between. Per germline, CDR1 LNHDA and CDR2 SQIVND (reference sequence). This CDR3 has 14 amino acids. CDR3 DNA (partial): TGTGCCAGTAGTGCCCGGGACTCCTCCTACGAG. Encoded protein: CASSARDSSYE. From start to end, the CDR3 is CASSARDSSYEQYF.

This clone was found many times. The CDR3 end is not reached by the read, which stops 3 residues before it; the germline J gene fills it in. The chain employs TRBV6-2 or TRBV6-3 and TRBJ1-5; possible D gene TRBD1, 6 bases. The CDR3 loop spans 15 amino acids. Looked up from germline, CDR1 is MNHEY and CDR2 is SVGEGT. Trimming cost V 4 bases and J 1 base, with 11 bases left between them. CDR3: CASSSYRESNQPQHF. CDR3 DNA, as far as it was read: TGTGCCAGCAGTTCTTACAGGGAGAGCAATCAGCCC.